This T cell receptor beta chain was documented in a study of Graves' ophthalmopathy and Graves' hyperthyroidism. From RNA, the CDR3 regions of TCR beta chains were amplified and sequenced. The authors performed first-round RT-PCR with HTBI primers and then a second-round multiplex PCR. Each CDR3 protein gets one entry after TCRdb re-called the multiplex PCR reads with MiXCR. This sample yields hundreds of thousands of distinct CDR3 sequences, of which roughly 20% are seen a single time; around 3% belongs to the top ten. Many counts were recorded for this clonotype. This CDR3 contains 16 residues. The V segment lost 1 base and the J segment 3 bases; nucleotides outside the gene matches: 8. CDR1 and CDR2 from the germline V gene are SEHNR and FQNEAQ (reference sequence).

The sequenced sample consisted of peripheral blood. V is TRBV7-9 and J is TRBJ2-5; 7 positions agree with TRBD1. The sequence derives from a woman aged 18 to 35 with stable Graves' hyperthyroidism. CDR3 in amino acids: CASSLGQGDAEETQYF. The CDR3 DNA sequence: TGTGCCAGCAGCTTAGGACAGGGCGATGCCGAAGAGACCCAGTACTTC.